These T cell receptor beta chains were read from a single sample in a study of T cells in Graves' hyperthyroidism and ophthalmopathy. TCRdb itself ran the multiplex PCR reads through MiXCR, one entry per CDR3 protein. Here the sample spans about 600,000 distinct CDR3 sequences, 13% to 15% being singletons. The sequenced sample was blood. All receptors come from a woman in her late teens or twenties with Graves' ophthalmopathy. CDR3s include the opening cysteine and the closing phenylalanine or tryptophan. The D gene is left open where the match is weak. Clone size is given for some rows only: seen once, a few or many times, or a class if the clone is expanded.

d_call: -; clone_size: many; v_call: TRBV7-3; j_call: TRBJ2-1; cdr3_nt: TGTGCCAGCAGCTTACGCCGTGTTGGGGTTCGGGAGCAGTTCTTC; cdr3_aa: CASSLRRVGVREQFF
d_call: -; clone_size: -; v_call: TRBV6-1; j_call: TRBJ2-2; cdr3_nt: TGTGCCAGCAGCCCTCCATCAGACACCGGGGAGCTGTTTTTT; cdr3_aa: CASSPPSDTGELFF
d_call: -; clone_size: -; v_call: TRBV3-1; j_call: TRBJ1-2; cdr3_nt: TGTGCCAGCAGCCAAGATCAGTCCTTGGGCAACTATGGCTACACCTTC; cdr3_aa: CASSQDQSLGNYGYTF
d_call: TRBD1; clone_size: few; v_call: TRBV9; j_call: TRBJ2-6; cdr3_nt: TGTGCCAGCAGCGCCCGACAGGGGCGCGGGGCCAACGTCCTGACTTTC; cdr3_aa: CASSARQGRGANVLTF
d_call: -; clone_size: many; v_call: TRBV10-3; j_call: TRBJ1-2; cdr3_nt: TGTGCCATCAGTGATTTAGGGTCCGAGAATGGCTACACCTTC; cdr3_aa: CAISDLGSENGYTF
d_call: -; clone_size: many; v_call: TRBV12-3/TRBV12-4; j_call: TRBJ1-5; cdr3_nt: TGTGCCAGCAGTTTATCAGAGGACAGAGCCAGTCAGCCCCAGCATTTT; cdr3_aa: CASSLSEDRASQPQHF
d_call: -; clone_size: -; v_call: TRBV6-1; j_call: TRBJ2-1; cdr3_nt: TGTGCCAGCAGTGAATTGCGGAGCTACAATGAGCAGTTCTTC; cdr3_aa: CASSELRSYNEQFF
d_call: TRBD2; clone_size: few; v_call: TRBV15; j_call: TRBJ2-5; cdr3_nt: TGTGCCACCAGCAGAGATGAACTAGCGGGAGGGTGGATAGAGACCCAGTACTTC; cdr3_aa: CATSRDELAGGWIETQYF
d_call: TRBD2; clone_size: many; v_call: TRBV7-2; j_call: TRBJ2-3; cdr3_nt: TGTGCCAGCAGCCGTCTGACTAGCGGGACGAGCACAGATACGCAGTATTTT; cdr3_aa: CASSRLTSGTSTDTQYF
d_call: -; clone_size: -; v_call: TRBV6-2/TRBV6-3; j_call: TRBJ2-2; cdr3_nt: TGTGCCAGCAGTTACTCGCCCTTGGGGGGTAACACCGGGGAGCTGTTTTTT; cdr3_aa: CASSYSPLGGNTGELFF
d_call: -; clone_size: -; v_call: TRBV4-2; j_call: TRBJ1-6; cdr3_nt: TGTGCCAGCAGCCAAGACGGGGGGGTGTCACCCCTCCACTTT; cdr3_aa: CASSQDGGVSPLHF
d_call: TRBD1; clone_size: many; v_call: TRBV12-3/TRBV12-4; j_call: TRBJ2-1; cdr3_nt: TGTGCCAGCAGTCCCGGAGGTAGGGGGCGGCTATACAATGAGCAGTTCTTC; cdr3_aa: CASSPGGRGRLYNEQFF
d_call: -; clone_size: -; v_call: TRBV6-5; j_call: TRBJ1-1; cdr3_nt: TGTGCCAGCAGTGACTCCCCACACGACACTGAAGCTTTCTTT; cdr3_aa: CASSDSPHDTEAFF
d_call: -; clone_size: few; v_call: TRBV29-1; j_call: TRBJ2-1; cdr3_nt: TGCAGCGCCCGTCGGGGTTTAACCTACAATGAGCAGTTCTTC; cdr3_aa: CSARRGLTYNEQFF
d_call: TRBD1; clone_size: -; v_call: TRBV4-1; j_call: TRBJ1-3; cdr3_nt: TGCGCCAGCAGCCAATCGGGACAGCTCTCTGGAAACACCATATATTTT; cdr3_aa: CASSQSGQLSGNTIYF
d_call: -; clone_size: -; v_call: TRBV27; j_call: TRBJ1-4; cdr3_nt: TGTGCCAGCAGTTTATATGGGAAGGAAAAACTGTTTTTT; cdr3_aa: CASSLYGKEKLFF
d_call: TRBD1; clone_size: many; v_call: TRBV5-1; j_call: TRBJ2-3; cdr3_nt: TGCGCCAGCAGGCAACAGGGGTCTAGCACAGATACGCAGTATTTT; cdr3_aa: CASRQQGSSTDTQYF
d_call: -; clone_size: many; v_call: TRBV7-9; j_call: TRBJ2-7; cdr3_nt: TGTGCCAGCAGCTTAGAGAGGCCAGGGAAAAGCTCCTACGAGCAGTACTTC; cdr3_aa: CASSLERPGKSSYEQYF
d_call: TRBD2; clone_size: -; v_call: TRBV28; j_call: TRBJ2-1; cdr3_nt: TGTGCCGGCAACCCGCCAGGCGGGGGGAGCTCCTACAATGAGCAGTTCTTC; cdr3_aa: CAGNPPGGGSSYNEQFF
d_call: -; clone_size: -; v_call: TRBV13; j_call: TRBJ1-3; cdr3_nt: TGTGCCAGCAGCTTGGCATGGGGTCCCAGCTCTGGAAACACCATATATTTT; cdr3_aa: CASSLAWGPSSGNTIYF
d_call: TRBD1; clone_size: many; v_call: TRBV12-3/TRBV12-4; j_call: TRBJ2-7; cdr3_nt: TGTGCCAGCAGTTTGCTCCCGGGACAGGCTAACTACGAGCAGTACTTC; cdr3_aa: CASSLLPGQANYEQYF
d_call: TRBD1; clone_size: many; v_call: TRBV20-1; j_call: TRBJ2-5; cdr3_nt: TGCAGTGCTAGAGGAGACAGGGGGGAGGAGGAGACCCAGTACTTC; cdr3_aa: CSARGDRGEEETQYF
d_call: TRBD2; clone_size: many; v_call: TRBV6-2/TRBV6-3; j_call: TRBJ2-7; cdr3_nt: TGTGCCAGCTCCCCAGCACTAGCGGGGTACTACGAGCAGTACTTC; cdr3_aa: CASSPALAGYYEQYF
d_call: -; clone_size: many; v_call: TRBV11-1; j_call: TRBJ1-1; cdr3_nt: TGTGCCAGCAGCCACGGACGCAACCAGAACACTGAAGCTTTCTTT; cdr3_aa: CASSHGRNQNTEAFF
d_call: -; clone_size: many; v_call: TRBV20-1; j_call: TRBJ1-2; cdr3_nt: TGCAGTGCTAGCGGAGGAGGGCCGGATGGCTACACCTTC; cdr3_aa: CSASGGGPDGYTF
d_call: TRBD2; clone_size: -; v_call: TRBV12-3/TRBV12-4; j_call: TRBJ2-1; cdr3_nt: TGTGCCAGCAGTCCCAGCGGGAGGGCCAGGTACAATGAGCAGTTCTTC; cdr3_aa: CASSPSGRARYNEQFF
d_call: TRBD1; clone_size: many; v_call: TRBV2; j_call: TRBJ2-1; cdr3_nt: TGTGCCAGCAGTGCCCGAGAATCCGGGACAGGGTTGAATGAGCAGTTCTTC; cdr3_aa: CASSARESGTGLNEQFF
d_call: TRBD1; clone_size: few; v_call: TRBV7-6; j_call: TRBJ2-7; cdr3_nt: TGTGCCAGCAGCTTAGCCTGGGACAGGGGGTACGAGCAGTACTTC; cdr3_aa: CASSLAWDRGYEQYF
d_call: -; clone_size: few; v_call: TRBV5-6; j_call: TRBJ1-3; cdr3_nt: TGTGCCAGCAGTCCCGTGGGGAGCTCTGGAAACACCATATATTTT; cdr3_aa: CASSPVGSSGNTIYF
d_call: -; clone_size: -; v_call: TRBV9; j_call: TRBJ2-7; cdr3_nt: TGTGCCTGCAGCTCCACTCAGGGGAGGGACGAGCAGTACTTC; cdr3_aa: CACSSTQGRDEQYF
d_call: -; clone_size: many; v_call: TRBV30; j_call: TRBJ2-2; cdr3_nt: TGTGCCTGGAAACGAGGGGATCACACCGGGGAGCTGTTTTTT; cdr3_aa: CAWKRGDHTGELFF
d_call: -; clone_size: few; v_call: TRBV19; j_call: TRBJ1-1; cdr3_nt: TGTGCCAGTAGTAGTCCAACCCATGACAGGTGGACTGAAGCTTTCTTT; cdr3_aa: CASSSPTHDRWTEAFF
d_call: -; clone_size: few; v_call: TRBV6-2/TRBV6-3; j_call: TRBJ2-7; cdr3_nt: TGTGCCATCGGACCATCGTCGAGGTCCTACGAGCAGTACTTC; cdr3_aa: CAIGPSSRSYEQYF
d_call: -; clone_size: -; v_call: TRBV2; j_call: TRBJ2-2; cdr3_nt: TGTGCCAGCAGTTACTCGACCGTTAAGGGCACCGGGGAGCTGTTTTTT; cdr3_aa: CASSYSTVKGTGELFF
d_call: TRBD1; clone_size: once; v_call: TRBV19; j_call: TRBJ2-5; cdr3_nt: TGTGCCAGTAGTATTGCCGGGACAGGGGGCATGGAGACCCAGCACTTC; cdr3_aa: CASSIAGTGGMETQHF
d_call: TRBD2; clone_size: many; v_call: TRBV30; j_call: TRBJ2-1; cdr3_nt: TGTGCCTTCGCTGGACTAGTGTTCGGTGAGCAGTTCTTC; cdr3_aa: CAFAGLVFGEQFF
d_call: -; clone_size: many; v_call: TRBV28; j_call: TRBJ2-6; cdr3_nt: TGTGCCAGCAGACCCTATGGACAGTTCTCCGGGGCCAACGTCCTGACTTTC; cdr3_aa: CASRPYGQFSGANVLTF
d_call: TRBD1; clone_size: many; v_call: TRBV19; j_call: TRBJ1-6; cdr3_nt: TGTGCCAGCCGATCCGGGACAGGGTCTAATTCACCCCTCCACTTT; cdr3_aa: CASRSGTGSNSPLHF
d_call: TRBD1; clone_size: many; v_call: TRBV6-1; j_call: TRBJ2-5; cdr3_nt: TGTGCCAGCAGTGGGCGGACAGGGTCGGTTTCCGGGAGAGAGACCCAGTACTTC; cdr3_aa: CASSGRTGSVSGRETQYF
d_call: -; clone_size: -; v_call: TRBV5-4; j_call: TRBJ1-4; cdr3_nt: TGTGCCAGCAGCTTGCCCTCACTCGCAACTAATGAAAAACTGTTTTTT; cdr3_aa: CASSLPSLATNEKLFF
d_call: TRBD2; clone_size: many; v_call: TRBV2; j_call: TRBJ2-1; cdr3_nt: TGTGCCGGGATAATTAGCGGGAGAAGAGATGAGCAGTTCTTC; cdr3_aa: CAGIISGRRDEQFF
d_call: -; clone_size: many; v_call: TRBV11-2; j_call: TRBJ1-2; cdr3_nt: TGTGCCAGCACCTTAGGTTGGGGCGGTAACTATGGCTACACCTTC; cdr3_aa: CASTLGWGGNYGYTF